This T cell receptor (beta chain) is from a study of cytomegalovirus exposure and HLA in healthy donors. As for the study in general: The early release's HLA-typed donors yielded some 85 million unique TCRs.

Comment on this clone: The target antigen is unknown.

Study outcomes and limitations: A later examination showed that TCR association rates differed by HLA locus, with DRB1 most and HLA-C fewest.

The study ran its PCR with 60 Vbeta and 13 Jbeta primers. Per the original methods: Roughly 10 million shared chains were among approximately 80 million unique TCR beta chains counted in a later analysis. Profiled with immunoSEQ multiplex PCR; TCRdb holds only in-frame clones, not every one. V and J calls and clone size come straight from that table; D and trimming were deduced from the DNA. Among over 70,000 clones listed, about 80% were seen once. V shed 3 bases and J 1 base; nucleotides not matched to a gene: 7. Germline assignment: CDR1 SGHRS and CDR2 YFSETQ. This CDR3 has 18 residues. The V call is TRBV5-1, the J call TRBJ2-1; TRBD2 agrees at 13 bases. The source material was PBMCs. The receptor was derived from a woman in her forties or fifties in good health and CMV-seropositive. The CDR3 nucleotides are TGCGCCAGCAGCTCCCGCGGGACTAGCGGGATGTCCTACAATGAGCAGTTCTTC. Its protein product is CASSSRGTSGMSYNEQFF.